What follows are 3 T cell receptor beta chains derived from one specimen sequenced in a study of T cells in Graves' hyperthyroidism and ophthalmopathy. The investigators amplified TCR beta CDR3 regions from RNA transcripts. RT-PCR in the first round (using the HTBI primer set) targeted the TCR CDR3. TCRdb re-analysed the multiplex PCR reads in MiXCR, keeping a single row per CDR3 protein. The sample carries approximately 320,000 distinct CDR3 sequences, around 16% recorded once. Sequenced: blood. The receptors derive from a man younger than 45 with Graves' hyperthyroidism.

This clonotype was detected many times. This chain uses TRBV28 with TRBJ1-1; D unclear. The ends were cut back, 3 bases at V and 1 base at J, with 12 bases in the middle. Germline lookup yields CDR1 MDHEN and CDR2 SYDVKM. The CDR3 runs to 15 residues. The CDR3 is CASSFLIGRNTEAFF. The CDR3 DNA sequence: TGTGCCAGCAGTTTTCTTATCGGAAGGAACACTGAAGCTTTCTTT.

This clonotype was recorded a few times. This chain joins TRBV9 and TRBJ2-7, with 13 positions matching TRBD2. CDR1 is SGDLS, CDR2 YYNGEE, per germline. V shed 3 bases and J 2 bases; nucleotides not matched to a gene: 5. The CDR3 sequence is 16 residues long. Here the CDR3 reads CASSAGLAGKPYEQYF. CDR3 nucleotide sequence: TGTGCCAGCAGCGCGGGACTAGCGGGAAAACCCTACGAGCAGTACTTC.

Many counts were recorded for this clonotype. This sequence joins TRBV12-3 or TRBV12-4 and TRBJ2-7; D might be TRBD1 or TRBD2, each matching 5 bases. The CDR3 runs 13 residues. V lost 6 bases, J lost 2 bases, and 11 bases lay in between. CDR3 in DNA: TGTGCCAGCAGCTTTGGGGGACCCTACGAGCAGTACTTC. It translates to CASSFGGPYEQYF.